This record concerns one TCR beta chain sequence. The data belong to a study of blood T cell repertoires in COVID-19. Germline V gives CDR1 KGHDR, CDR2 SFDVKD. Trimming shortened V by 0 bases and J by 0 bases, and 7 bases separated the two germline ends. The CDR3 is made up of 16 amino acids. Clones were read by immunoSEQ multiplex PCR, and TCRdb kept only the in-frame ones, dropping some. The table has about 130,000 clones, 84% seen once. The sequence was collected from a man in his 60s with acute or convalescent COVID-19. Material: peripheral blood. The chain joins TRBV24-1 to TRBJ2-2; D may be TRBD2 (6 bases). Here the CDR3 reads CATSDLGGANTGELFF. The CDR3 DNA reads TGTGCCACCAGTGATTTGGGCGGGGCGAACACCGGGGAGCTGTTTTTT.